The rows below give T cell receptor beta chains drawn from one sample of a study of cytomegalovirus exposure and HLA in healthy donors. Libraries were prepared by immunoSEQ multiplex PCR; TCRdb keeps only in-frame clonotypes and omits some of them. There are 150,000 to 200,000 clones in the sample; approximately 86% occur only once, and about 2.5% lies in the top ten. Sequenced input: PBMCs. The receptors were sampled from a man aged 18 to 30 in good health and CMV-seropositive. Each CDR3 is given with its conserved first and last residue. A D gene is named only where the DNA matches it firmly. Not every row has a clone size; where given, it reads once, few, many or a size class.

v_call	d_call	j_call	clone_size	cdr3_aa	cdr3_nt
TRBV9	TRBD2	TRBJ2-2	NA	CASSPPLGLAENTGELFF	TGTGCCAGCAGCCCCCCTCTTGGGCTAGCGGAGAACACCGGGGAGCTGTTTTTT
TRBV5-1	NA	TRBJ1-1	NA	CASRLGGGEAFF	TGCGCCAGCAGACTAGGCGGTGGTGAAGCTTTCTTT
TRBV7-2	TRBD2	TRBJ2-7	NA	CASSQIAGGSSYEQYF	TGTGCCAGCAGTCAAATAGCGGGAGGGTCGTCCTACGAGCAGTACTTC
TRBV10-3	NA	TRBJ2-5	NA	CAISDPTGQETQYF	TGTGCCATCAGTGACCCGACTGGCCAAGAGACCCAGTACTTC
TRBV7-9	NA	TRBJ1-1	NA	CASSPDSEAFF	TGTGCCAGCAGCCCAGACAGTGAAGCTTTCTTT
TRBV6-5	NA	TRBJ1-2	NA	CASSRGLFSYGYTF	TGTGCCAGCAGTCGGGGATTGTTCAGCTATGGCTACACCTTC
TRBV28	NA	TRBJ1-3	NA	CASKIQGSSGNTIYF	TGTGCCAGCAAGATACAGGGTAGCTCTGGAAACACCATATATTTT
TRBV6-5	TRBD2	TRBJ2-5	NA	CASSTSGGEETQYF	TGTGCCAGCAGTACTAGCGGGGGGGAAGAGACCCAGTACTTC
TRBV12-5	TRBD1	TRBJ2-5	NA	CASGTGVGETQYF	TGTGCTAGTGGTACAGGGGTCGGAGAGACCCAGTACTTC
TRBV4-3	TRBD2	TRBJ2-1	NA	CASSQDRRGNNEQFF	TGCGCCAGCAGCCAAGATCGGCGGGGGAACAATGAGCAGTTCTTC
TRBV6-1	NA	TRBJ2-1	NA	CASPPSGRYNEQFF	TGTGCCAGCCCCCCCAGCGGGCGATACAATGAGCAGTTCTTC
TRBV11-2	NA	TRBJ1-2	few	CASTEQGPRRETFGGYTF	TGTGCCAGCACCGAACAAGGCCCCCGACGGGAGACTTTTGGGGGCTACACCTTC
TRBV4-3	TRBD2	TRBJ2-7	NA	CASSQDLLAGEGEQYF	TGCGCCAGCAGCCAAGATCTGCTAGCGGGAGAGGGCGAGCAGTACTTC
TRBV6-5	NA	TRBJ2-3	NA	CASRTSTDTQYF	TGTGCCAGCAGGACATCCACAGATACGCAGTATTTT
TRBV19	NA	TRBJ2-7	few	CASSPTRGGHEQYF	TGTGCCAGTAGTCCCACCAGGGGAGGGCACGAGCAGTACTTC
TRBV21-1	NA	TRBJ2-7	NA	CASRVGGKTYEQYF	TGTGCCAGCAGGGTCGGCGGGAAGACCTACGAGCAGTACTTC
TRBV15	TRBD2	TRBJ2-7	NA	CATSSRLAGGYEQYF	TGTGCCACCAGCAGCCGACTAGCGGGGGGTTACGAGCAGTACTTC
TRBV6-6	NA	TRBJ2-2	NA	CASSYLGADTGELFF	TGTGCCAGCAGTTACCTGGGGGCGGACACCGGGGAGCTGTTTTTT
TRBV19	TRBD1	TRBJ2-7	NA	CASSPSPGTAYEQYF	TGTGCCAGTAGTCCCTCTCCCGGGACAGCTTACGAGCAGTACTTC
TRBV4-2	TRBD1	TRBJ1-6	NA	CASSQVVNRGPYSPLHF	TGTGCCAGCAGCCAAGTGGTTAACAGGGGGCCTTATTCACCCCTCCACTTT
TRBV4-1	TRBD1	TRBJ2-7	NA	CASSTSYDRGPTYEQYF	TGCGCCAGCAGCACGTCCTATGACAGGGGGCCAACCTACGAGCAGTACTTC
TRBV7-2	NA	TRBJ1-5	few	CASSFQGNQPQHF	TGTGCCAGCAGCTTCCAGGGGAATCAGCCCCAGCATTTT
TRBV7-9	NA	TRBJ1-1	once	CASSYPQASNTEAFF	TGTGCCAGCAGCTACCCACAGGCCTCTAACACTGAAGCTTTCTTT
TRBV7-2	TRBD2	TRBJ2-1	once	CASSPPAGTRGYNEQFF	TGTGCCAGCAGCCCCCCCGCCGGGACTAGAGGCTACAATGAGCAGTTCTTC
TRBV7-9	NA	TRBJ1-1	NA	CASSLGGLEAFF	TGTGCCAGCAGCTTAGGAGGACTTGAAGCTTTCTTT